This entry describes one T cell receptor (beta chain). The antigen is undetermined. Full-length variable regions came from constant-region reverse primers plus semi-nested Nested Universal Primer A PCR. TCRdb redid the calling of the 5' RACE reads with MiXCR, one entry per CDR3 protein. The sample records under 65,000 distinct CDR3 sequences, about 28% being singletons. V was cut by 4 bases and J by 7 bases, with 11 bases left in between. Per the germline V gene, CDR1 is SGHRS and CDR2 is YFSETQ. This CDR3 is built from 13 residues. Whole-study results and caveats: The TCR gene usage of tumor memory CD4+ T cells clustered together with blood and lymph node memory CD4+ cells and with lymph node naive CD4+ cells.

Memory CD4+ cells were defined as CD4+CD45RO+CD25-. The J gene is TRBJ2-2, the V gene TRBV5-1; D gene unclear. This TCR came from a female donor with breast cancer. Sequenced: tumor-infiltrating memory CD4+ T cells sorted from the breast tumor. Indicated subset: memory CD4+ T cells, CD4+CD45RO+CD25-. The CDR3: CASSDNQIGELFF. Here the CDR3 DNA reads TGCGCCAGCAGCGATAATCAAATCGGGGAGCTGTTTTTT.